Shown below are 18 T cell receptor beta chains from a single sample sequenced in a study of blood T cell repertoires in COVID-19. Produced via immunoSEQ multiplex PCR; TCRdb's table is partial and in-frame only. This sample yields about 150,000 clones, of which 89% are seen a single time; approximately 3% belongs to the top ten. The sequenced sample was peripheral blood. The receptors come from a man aged 55 to 70 with acute or convalescent COVID-19.

This rearrangement joins TRBV11-2 to TRBJ2-3; 8 nucleotides agree with TRBD1. Germline CDR1 is SGHAT and CDR2 is FQNNGV. The CDR3 sequence is 18 residues long. V trimming: 5 bases; J trimming: 4 bases; junction bases outside the gene matches: 17. In nucleotides, the CDR3 is TGTGCCAGCAGCCCCAGGGCGGACAGGGAGAGTAGCGCAGATACGCAGTATTTT. It encodes CASSPRADRESSADTQYF. The full variable domain, in which reference TRBV11-2 and TRBJ2-3 provide the parts outside the CDR3, is EAGVAQSPRYKIIEKRQSVAFWCNPISGHATLYWYQQILGQGPKLLIQFQNNGVVDDSQLPKDRFSAERLKGVDSTLKIQPAKLEDSAVYLCASSPRADRESSADTQYFGPGTRLTVL.

The chain links TRBV30 to TRBJ1-2, with unresolved D. CDR1 and CDR2 from the germline V gene are GTSNPN and SVGIG (reference sequence). The CDR3 has 11 residues. The V and J ends lost 4 bases and 0 bases respectively, with 3 bases between them. CDR3: CAWNTNYGYTF. The CDR3 DNA reads as TGTGCCTGGAACACTAACTATGGCTACACCTTC.

V and J are TRBV2 and TRBJ2-2; no firm D call. Looked up from germline, CDR1 is SNHLY and CDR2 is FYNNEI. V was trimmed by 6 bases and J by 7 bases, leaving 15 bases between them. CDR3 size: 14 residues. This chain's CDR3 is CASRLTVTRGELFF. CDR3 DNA: TGTGCCAGCAGATTGACTGTAACGCGCGGGGAGCTGTTTTTT. The full variable domain, completed using reference TRBV2 and TRBJ2-2, is EPEVTQTPSHQVTQMGQEVILRCVPISNHLYFYWYRQILGQKVEFLVSFYNNEISEKSEIFDDQFSVERPDGSNFTLKIRSTKLEDSAMYFCASRLTVTRGELFFGEGSRLTVL.

The J gene is TRBJ1-2, the V gene TRBV6-5; D is possibly TRBD1 (5 bases). This CDR3 is 14 amino acids long. The germline V gene encodes CDR1 MNHEY and CDR2 SVGAGI. The ends were cut back, 10 bases at V and 1 base at J, with 16 bases in the middle. The CDR3 bases are TGTGCCACCGTCCCGGGGGGGATTAACTATGGCTACACCTTC. Its translation is CATVPGGINYGYTF.

This chain links TRBV7-3 with TRBJ2-2, with TRBD1 matching over 12 bases. V trimming: 6 bases; J trimming: 7 bases; junction bases outside the gene matches: 9. From germline, CDR1 is SGHTA and CDR2 FQGTGA. CDR3 length equals 16 residues. The CDR3 reads CASRPPGQGAVGELFF. In DNA, the CDR3 is TGTGCCAGCAGACCACCGGGACAGGGGGCGGTCGGGGAGCTGTTTTTT.

The J gene is TRBJ2-5, the V gene TRBV7-9, with TRBD1 matching 9 bases. This CDR3 region has 17 residues. Germline V CDR1 and CDR2: SEHNR, FQNEAQ (reference sequence). With V trimmed by 6 bases and J by 5 bases, 16 bases remained unmatched. The CDR3 DNA sequence: TGTGCCAGCAGTAAAGGCGGCGGGGACAGGGTGGGGGAGACCCAGTACTTC. Amino acids: CASSKGGGDRVGETQYF.

The J gene is TRBJ1-1, the V gene TRBV5-6; D gene ambiguous. The CDR3 is 14 residues long. V was trimmed by 2 bases and J by 3 bases, leaving 11 bases between them. Germline V gene lookup returns CDR1 SGHDT and CDR2 YYEEEE. CDR3 sequence: CASSLRARDTEAFF. The DNA for the CDR3 is TGTGCCAGCAGCTTAAGGGCGAGGGACACTGAAGCTTTCTTT.

J is TRBJ1-6 and V is TRBV12-3 or TRBV12-4; D not resolved. This CDR3 is built from 12 residues. The V gene lost 5 bases and the J gene lost 8 bases, with 7 bases spanning the gap. CDR3 protein: CASSLQYSPLHF. CDR3 in DNA: TGTGCCAGCAGTCTACAGTATTCACCCCTCCACTTT.

This chain links TRBV5-1 with TRBJ1-1; D may be TRBD1 (6 bases). Germline-derived CDR1 and CDR2 are SGHRS and YFSETQ. V shed 0 bases and J shed 0 bases, with 12 bases lying between them. This CDR3 comprises 16 residues. CDR3: CASSLVGGVMNTEAFF. The CDR3 nucleotides read TGCGCCAGCAGCTTGGTAGGGGGAGTCATGAACACTGAAGCTTTCTTT.

This sequence joins TRBV5-1 and TRBJ1-1; TRBD1 matches at 8 bases. From germline, CDR1 is SGHRS and CDR2 YFSETQ. The CDR3 sequence is 15 residues long. V shed 0 bases and J 4 bases; nucleotides not matched to a gene: 5. The CDR3 spells CASSLGLDRGTEAFF. The CDR3 bases are TGCGCCAGCAGCTTGGGCCTCGACAGGGGCACTGAAGCTTTCTTT.

This rearrangement joins TRBV4-3 to TRBJ1-5, with TRBD1 matching 7 bases. The ends lost 0 bases at V and 2 bases at J; junction bases unmatched: 4. The germline gives CDR1 LGHNA, CDR2 YSLEER. The CDR3 is 16 amino acids. The CDR3 here is CASSQDWQGGNQPQHF. CDR3 coding DNA: TGCGCCAGCAGCCAAGATTGGCAGGGGGGCAATCAGCCCCAGCATTTT.

This chain joins TRBV6-4 and TRBJ1-1; D is unresolved. Trimming took 7 bases from V and 4 from J, leaving 13 bases between them. From germline, CDR1 is MRHNA and CDR2 SNTAGT. The CDR3 contains 13 residues. The DNA for the CDR3 is TGTGCCAGCACTATGAGGGTAGCCACTGAAGCTTTCTTT. Protein sequence: CASTMRVATEAFF.

The rearrangement uses TRBV12-5 and TRBJ2-7; the match to TRBD1 covers 7 bases. In germline, CDR1 is LGHNT, CDR2 FRNRAP. CDR3 length: 12 residues. The V gene end was trimmed by 6 bases and the J gene end by 3 bases; junction bases not matched to a gene: 2. The CDR3 spells CASGDRNYEQYF. The CDR3 DNA reads TGTGCTAGTGGGGACAGGAACTACGAGCAGTACTTC.

The genes are TRBV19 and TRBJ1-2, with a possible D match to TRBD1 (5 bases). The germline CDR1 and CDR2 sequences are LNHDA and SQIVND (reference sequence). V lost 9 bases and J 2 bases, leaving 25 bases between the germline ends. The CDR3 is made up of 17 amino acids. Here the CDR3 reads CARGRFTLLRSNYGYTF. DNA for the CDR3: TGTGCCAGGGGGCGTTTCACACTTCTCCGTTCCAACTATGGCTACACCTTC.

The chain employs TRBV19 and TRBJ2-1; 9 positions match TRBD1. The trim removed 10 bases at V and 6 bases at J, leaving 4 bases unmatched. Germline CDR1 LNHDA, CDR2 SQIVND (reference sequence). This CDR3 is built from 12 residues. Here the CDR3 reads CATGTGFNEQFF. The CDR3 nucleotides read TGTGCCACCGGGACAGGGTTCAATGAGCAGTTCTTC.

The chain joins TRBV18 to TRBJ2-2; maybe TRBD1 (6 bases). The V end was cut by 2 bases, the J end by 5 bases, with 12 bases between. Germline CDR1 KGHSH, CDR2 LQKENI. This CDR3 comprises 15 residues. The CDR3 DNA sequence: TGTGCCAGCTCACCAAGGACAGTTACGACCGGGGAGCTGTTTTTT. Translation: CASSPRTVTTGELFF.

This chain uses TRBV2 with TRBJ2-7, with TRBD1 matching over 7 bases. Germline loops: CDR1 SNHLY, CDR2 FYNNEI. V shed 8 bases, J shed 4 bases, and the junction held 8 bases outside the gene matches. The CDR3 contains 13 residues. CDR3 bases: TGTGCCAGCGACCTGAGACAGGGTTACGAGCAGTACTTC. Protein: CASDLRQGYEQYF.

The V gene is TRBV5-1, the J gene TRBJ2-1, with 7 bases aligning to TRBD2. The trim removed 4 bases at V and 8 bases at J, leaving 12 bases unmatched. The length of the CDR3 is 15 residues. CDR1 and CDR2 (germline): SGHRS, YFSETQ. The CDR3 sequence is CASSVGLVTPDEQFF. In DNA form, the CDR3 reads TGCGCCAGCAGCGTCGGACTAGTAACCCCCGATGAGCAGTTCTTC.